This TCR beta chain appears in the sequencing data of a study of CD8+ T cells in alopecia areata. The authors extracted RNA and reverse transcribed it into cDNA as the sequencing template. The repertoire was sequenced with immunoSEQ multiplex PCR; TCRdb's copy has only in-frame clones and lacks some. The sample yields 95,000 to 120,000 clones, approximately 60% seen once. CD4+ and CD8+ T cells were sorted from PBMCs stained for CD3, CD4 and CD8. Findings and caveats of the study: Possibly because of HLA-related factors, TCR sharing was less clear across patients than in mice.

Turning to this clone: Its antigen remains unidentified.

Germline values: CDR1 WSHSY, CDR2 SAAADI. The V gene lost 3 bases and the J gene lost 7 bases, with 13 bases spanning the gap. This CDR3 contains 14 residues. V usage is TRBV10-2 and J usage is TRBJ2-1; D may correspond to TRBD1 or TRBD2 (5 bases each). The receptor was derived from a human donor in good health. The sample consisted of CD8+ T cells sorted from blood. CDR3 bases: TGCGCCAGCAGTGACTGGGGGACGGGGAATGAGCAGTTCTTC. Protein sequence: CASSDWGTGNEQFF.